This is a list of T cell receptor beta chains from one sample in a study of blood T cell repertoires in COVID-19. Method: immunoSEQ multiplex PCR; TCRdb's copy keeps in-frame clones and lacks some. This sample has some 210,000 clones, with roughly 90% found just once. Sequenced sample: peripheral blood. Receptors originate from a woman in her forties with acute or convalescent COVID-19. CDR3s leave out the opening cysteine and the closing phenylalanine or tryptophan.

v_gene	j_gene	CDR3aa
TRBV6-1	TRBJ1-2	ASSDWTGGVYGYT
TRBV5-1	TRBJ1-5	ASSLVAGYQPQH
TRBV7-7	TRBJ1-5	ASSLAHRAQGNDQPQH
TRBV7-3	TRBJ2-2	ASSPTRAGAGELF
TRBV27	TRBJ2-1	AGTRGTDKYNEQF
TRBV28	TRBJ1-2	ASSSPTGQPYGYT
TRBV2	TRBJ2-5	ASSEARTANQETQY
TRBV6-6	TRBJ2-3	ASSYSRVDVTDTQY
TRBV9	TRBJ2-3	ASSAGQVAGGPWGTDTQY
TRBV9	TRBJ1-6	ASSLRDTDYNSPLH
TRBV2	TRBJ1-1	ASRWLRADTEAF
TRBV29-1	TRBJ1-2	SVGWPEPGQGFGGYT
TRBV30	TRBJ1-2	AWTRPLLGGVRGYT
TRBV24-1	TRBJ1-5	ATSHSDSNQPQH
TRBV6-5	TRBJ1-1	ASSTVGGTEAF
TRBV9	TRBJ2-3	ASSASPGVSTDTQY
TRBV6-6	TRBJ2-5	ASSLHRGGETQY
TRBV6-5	TRBJ1-1	ASSNSPLENTEAF
TRBV11-2	TRBJ1-2	ASSQPPGTNYGYT
TRBV27	TRBJ1-2	ASSPTPRASYGYT
TRBV11-2	TRBJ2-2	ASSPQGLGTGELF
TRBV5-1	TRBJ2-2	ASSSYRAGGELF
TRBV24-1	TRBJ1-2	ATSEAGRNGYT
TRBV9	TRBJ2-1	ASSVGPPGSYNEQF
TRBV19	TRBJ2-5	ASGRAGGHQETQY
TRBV7-9	TRBJ1-2	ASSNLGGYT
TRBV5-5	TRBJ1-3	ASSSDGLYGDTIY
TRBV5-1	TRBJ1-1	ASSSGGRSNTEAF
TRBV3-1/TRBV3-2	TRBJ1-4	ASSSYRGRDEKLF
TRBV2	TRBJ1-1	ASSGWDSLEAF
TRBV5-1	TRBJ1-3	ASGGGNAGNTIY
TRBV7-2	TRBJ1-4	ASSSRTGTNEKLF
TRBV20-1	TRBJ1-6	SAGTNSPLH
TRBV9	TRBJ1-6	ASSDRYNSPLH
TRBV11-2	TRBJ1-4	ASSLGDSLATNEKLF
TRBV20-1	TRBJ1-2	SASSTGGQSYGYT
TRBV6-6	TRBJ2-5	ASSYILDGLETQY
TRBV9	TRBJ2-1	ASSDRTSGGILENEQF
TRBV20-1	TRBJ1-5	SAGHPQH
TRBV10-3	TRBJ1-1	AIRPVGGWVNTEAF
TRBV30	TRBJ1-1	AWSVQGYTEAF
TRBV13	TRBJ2-3	ASSPRLAGMVTDTQY
TRBV11-3	TRBJ2-3	ASSSPGQDYTDTQY
TRBV27	TRBJ1-3	ASSWSGSGNTIY
TRBV7-2	TRBJ1-3	ASSHPGGGNTIY
TRBV12-5	TRBJ1-5	ASGLVVGQGVSQPQH
TRBV27	TRBJ1-6	ASTPYRDRSPLH
TRBV24-1	TRBJ2-2	ATSAGTSGYTGELF
TRBV18	TRBJ2-2	ASSPRDRGPTNTGELF
TRBV27	TRBJ2-2	ASSLSIANTGELF
TRBV4-1	TRBJ1-2	ASSQGDRFR
TRBV5-1	TRBJ1-2	ASSPLDRGNYGYT
TRBV19	TRBJ2-6	ASRQGPGANVLT
TRBV19	TRBJ1-3	ASSTGFGNTIY
TRBV9	TRBJ2-5	ASSGPSGGYETQY
TRBV3-1/TRBV3-2	TRBJ1-3	ASSQERLQGAGGNTIY
TRBV24-1	TRBJ2-1	ATSDAGTYNEQF